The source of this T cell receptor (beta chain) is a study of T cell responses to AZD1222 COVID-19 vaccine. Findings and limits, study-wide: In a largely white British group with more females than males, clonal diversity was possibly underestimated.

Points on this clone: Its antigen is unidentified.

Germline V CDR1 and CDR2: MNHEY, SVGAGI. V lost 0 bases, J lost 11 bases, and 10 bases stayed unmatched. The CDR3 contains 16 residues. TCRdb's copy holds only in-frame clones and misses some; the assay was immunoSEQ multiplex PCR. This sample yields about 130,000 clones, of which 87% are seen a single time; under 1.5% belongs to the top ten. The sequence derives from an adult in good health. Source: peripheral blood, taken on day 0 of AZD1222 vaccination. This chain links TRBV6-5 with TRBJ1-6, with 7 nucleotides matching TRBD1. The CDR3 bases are TGTGCCAGCAGTTACTCTAGGGACAGAGGACAGGCACCCCTCCACTTT. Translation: CASSYSRDRGQAPLHF.